These T cell receptor beta chains were read from a single sample in a study of CD8 T cells in ankylosing spondylitis. TCRdb itself ran the 5' RACE reads through MiXCR, one entry per CDR3 protein. The sample consists of 200,000 to 250,000 distinct CDR3 sequences, roughly 10% of them appearing once. The sequenced material came from blood, either unsorted or a sorted T cell fraction (not recorded which). These receptors all stem from a male donor with ankylosing spondylitis or in good health (not recorded which). The CDR3 runs from the conserved cysteine through the conserved F or W. The D gene is left open where the match is weak. The size entry is marked missing in some rows and otherwise reads once, few, many or a size class.

d_call j_call v_call clone_size cdr3_nt cdr3_aa
- TRBJ1-2 TRBV9 many TGTGCCAGCAGCGCTAGGGACGGAACTAACTATGGCTACACCTTC CASSARDGTNYGYTF
TRBD1 TRBJ1-1 TRBV5-6 - TGTGCCAGCAGCTTGTTTGACAGGGCTTCTGAAGCTTTCTTT CASSLFDRASEAFF
- TRBJ2-2 TRBV30 few TGTGCCTGTAAGAGGCGACAGAACACCGGGGAGCTGTTTTTT CACKRRQNTGELFF
- TRBJ2-2 TRBV28 few TGTGCCAGCAGTTCAAACAAGAACACCGGGGAGCTGTTTTTT CASSSNKNTGELFF
- TRBJ2-1 TRBV2 - TGTGCCAGCAGTACTAGCTGGTCCTACAATGAGCAGTTCTTC CASSTSWSYNEQFF
TRBD2 TRBJ2-7 TRBV28 - TGTGCCAGCAGTTCCGCATTTCAAACTAGCGGGGGAACCTACGAGCAGTACTTC CASSSAFQTSGGTYEQYF
TRBD2 TRBJ2-1 TRBV20-1 few TGCAGTGCCAGAAGACTTGGCCTAGCGGGGGGTAATGAGCAGTTCTTC CSARRLGLAGGNEQFF
- TRBJ1-1 TRBV5-1 many TGCGCCAGCAGCTTAGACGGAAAGAACACTGAAGCTTTCTTT CASSLDGKNTEAFF
TRBD1 TRBJ2-2 TRBV19 few TGTGCCAGTAGGGGGGAACAGGGGTACGCCGGGGAGCTGTTTTTT CASRGEQGYAGELFF
- TRBJ1-1 TRBV7-9 many TGTGCCAGCAGCTCCAGTGACAGGCGGAACACTGAAGCTTTCTTT CASSSSDRRNTEAFF
- TRBJ2-2 TRBV6-5 many TGTGCCAGCAGTTTTAACAGGGAGGCCACCGGGGAGCTGTTTTTT CASSFNREATGELFF
TRBD1 TRBJ2-3 TRBV2 few TGTGCCAGCAGGGACAGGGGGACAGATACGCAGTATTTT CASRDRGTDTQYF
TRBD1 TRBJ1-2 TRBV10-2 - TGCGCCAGCAGGGATCCAGGGGGCGGCGGCTACACCTTC CASRDPGGGGYTF
- TRBJ2-5 TRBV6-2/TRBV6-3 many TGTGCCAGCAGTTACATCGGCGTGGGGGAGACCCAGTACTTC CASSYIGVGETQYF
- TRBJ1-6 TRBV28 - TGTGCCAGCAGTCCACCCTCGGGACGGGACTTTATGTCCCTCCACTTT CASSPPSGRDFMSLHF
- TRBJ1-1 TRBV5-6 many TGTGCCAGCAGCCAAATGAAATTGGGAGAAGCTTTCTTT CASSQMKLGEAFF
TRBD1 TRBJ2-1 TRBV6-1 - TGTGCCAGCCTCCGGGACAGCTCCTACAATGAGCAGTTCTTC CASLRDSSYNEQFF
- TRBJ1-5 TRBV28 - TGTGCCAGCAGTTCGTCGACAGGGCCCCAGCATTTT CASSSSTGPQHF
TRBD1 TRBJ1-2 TRBV7-2 few TGTGCCAGCAGCTTAGTAAAGGGGACAGGGGATGGCTACACCTTC CASSLVKGTGDGYTF
- TRBJ2-5 TRBV29-1 - TGCAGCGTTGAAGTCGGGGGGCGGGAGACCCAGTACTTC CSVEVGGRETQYF
- TRBJ1-2 TRBV7-9 few TGTGCCAGCAGCTTGGGCGGACAGCCATATGGCTACACCTTC CASSLGGQPYGYTF
- TRBJ2-7 TRBV20-1 - TGCAGTGCTGGCAGGGGAACCTACGAGCAGTACTTC CSAGRGTYEQYF
TRBD2 TRBJ2-5 TRBV28 - TGTGCCAGCAGTTTTGAGCGGGGGGGGCGAGAGACCCAGTACTTC CASSFERGGRETQYF
- TRBJ2-7 TRBV20-1 many TGCAGTGCTAGAGATGGGACTGCCGGGGCTGGCGAGCAGTACTTC CSARDGTAGAGEQYF
TRBD2 TRBJ2-3 TRBV7-2 many TGTGCCAGCAGCTTCCTAGCGGATCCGGCGTATTTT CASSFLADPAYF
TRBD1 TRBJ2-1 TRBV4-2 - TGTGCCAGCAGCCCGTTAACGGGCGGGACAGGATACAATGAGCAGTTCTTC CASSPLTGGTGYNEQFF
TRBD1 TRBJ2-4 TRBV7-8 - TGTGCCAGCAGCTCCCGGGACAGGGATGACATTCAGTACTTC CASSSRDRDDIQYF
TRBD1 TRBJ2-7 TRBV6-5 few TGTGCCAGCAGTTCCGCGAGGACAGGGAGGTTCGAGCAGTACTTC CASSSARTGRFEQYF
- TRBJ1-1 TRBV20-1 few TGCAGTGCTAGGGACCCCAGGGTGGGGAACACTGAAGCTTTCTTT CSARDPRVGNTEAFF
TRBD1 TRBJ1-6 TRBV7-2 many TGTGCCAGCAGTAACAGGGGGAATTCACCCCTCCACTTT CASSNRGNSPLHF
- TRBJ2-5 TRBV7-8 many TGTGCCAGCAGCCTGGAAGGCGCGTACCAAGAGACCCAGTACTTC CASSLEGAYQETQYF
- TRBJ1-5 TRBV5-1 - TGCGCCAGCAGCTTGATCGGGCAGCCCAATCAGCCCCAGCATTTT CASSLIGQPNQPQHF
- TRBJ1-2 TRBV29-1 many TGCAGCGTTGACTTGGTCGGTGTTAACTATGGCTACACCTTC CSVDLVGVNYGYTF
- TRBJ1-1 TRBV6-5 many TGTGCCAGCAGTTACTTCGGGGCTGAAGCTTTCTTT CASSYFGAEAFF
TRBD1 TRBJ1-3 TRBV29-1 - TGCAGCGTTGACGCCACTTTGACAGGGGGAGAAGCTGGAAACACCATATGTTTT CSVDATLTGGEAGNTICF
- TRBJ2-3 TRBV10-3 few TGTGCCATCAGTGGAGCAGATACGCAGTATTTT CAISGADTQYF
- TRBJ1-1 TRBV5-1 many TGCGCCAGCAGCTCCCGGGCCGTGAACACTGAAGCTTTCTTT CASSSRAVNTEAFF
TRBD1 TRBJ2-1 TRBV11-2 many TGTGCCAGCAGCTCGGGACAGAACAATGAGCAGTTCTTC CASSSGQNNEQFF
TRBD2 TRBJ2-3 TRBV20-1 many TGCAGTGCTAGGAGGGTCCTAGCGGGGCGCACAGATACGCAGTATTTT CSARRVLAGRTDTQYF
TRBD1 TRBJ2-7 TRBV27 many TGTGCCAGCAGTTCATTCCAGGGGGCTTCCTCCTACGAGCAGTACTTC CASSSFQGASSYEQYF
- TRBJ2-3 TRBV7-2 many TGTGCCAGCAGCTTAGCGCGAAGAGGCGAGGGATATGTTACGCAGTATTTT CASSLARRGEGYVTQYF
TRBD1 TRBJ1-5 TRBV28 few TGTGCCAGCAGTTTCCTGGGACAGTCTTATCAGCCCCAGCATTTT CASSFLGQSYQPQHF
- TRBJ1-5 TRBV5-5 - TGTGCCAGCAGCCTCTCTGTGAATCAGCCCCAGCATTTT CASSLSVNQPQHF
- TRBJ2-1 TRBV12-3/TRBV12-4 many TGTGCCAGCAGTTTAGGTGGCAGCTTGGAGGCCTACAATGAGCAGTTCTTC CASSLGGSLEAYNEQFF